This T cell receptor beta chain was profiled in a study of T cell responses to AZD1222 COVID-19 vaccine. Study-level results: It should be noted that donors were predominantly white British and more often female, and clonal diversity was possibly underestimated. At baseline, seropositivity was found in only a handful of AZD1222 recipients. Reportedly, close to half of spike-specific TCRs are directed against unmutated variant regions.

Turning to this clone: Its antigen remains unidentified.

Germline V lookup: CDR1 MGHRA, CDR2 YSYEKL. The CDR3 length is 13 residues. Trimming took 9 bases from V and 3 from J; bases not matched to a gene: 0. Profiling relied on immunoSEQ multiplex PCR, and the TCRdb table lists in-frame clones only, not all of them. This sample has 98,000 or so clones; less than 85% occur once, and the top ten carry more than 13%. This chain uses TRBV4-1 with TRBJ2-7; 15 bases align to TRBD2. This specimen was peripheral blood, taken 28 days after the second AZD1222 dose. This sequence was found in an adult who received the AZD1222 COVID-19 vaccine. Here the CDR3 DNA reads TGCGCCAGGGGACTAGCGGGGGGCTACGAGCAGTACTTC. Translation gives CARGLAGGYEQYF.